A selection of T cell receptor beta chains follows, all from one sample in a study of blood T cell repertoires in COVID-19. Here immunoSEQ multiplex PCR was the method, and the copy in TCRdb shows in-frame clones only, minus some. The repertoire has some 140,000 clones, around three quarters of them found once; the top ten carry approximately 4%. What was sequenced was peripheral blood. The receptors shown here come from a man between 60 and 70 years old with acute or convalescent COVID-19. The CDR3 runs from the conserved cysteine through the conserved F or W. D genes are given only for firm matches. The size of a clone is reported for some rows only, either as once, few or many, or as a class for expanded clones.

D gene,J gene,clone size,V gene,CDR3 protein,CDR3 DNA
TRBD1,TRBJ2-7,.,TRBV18,CASSRAPGQGFSYEQYF,TGTGCCAGCTCACGGGCCCCGGGACAGGGGTTTTCCTACGAGCAGTACTTC
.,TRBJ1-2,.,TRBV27,CASSLAYGVYGYTF,TGTGCCAGCAGTCTCGCCTACGGGGTCTATGGCTACACCTTC
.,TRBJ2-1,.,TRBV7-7,CASSAGTINNEQFF,TGTGCTAGCAGCGCCGGGACAATTAATAATGAGCAGTTCTTC
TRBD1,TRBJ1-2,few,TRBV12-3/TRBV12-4,CASNQDRGNGYTF,TGTGCCAGCAATCAAGACAGGGGGAACGGCTACACCTTC
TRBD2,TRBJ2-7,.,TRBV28,CASSLLAGGHEQYF,TGTGCCAGCAGTTTACTAGCGGGAGGCCACGAGCAGTACTTC
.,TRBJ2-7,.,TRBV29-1,CSVEEEGGTYEQYF,TGCAGCGTTGAAGAGGAGGGCGGAACCTACGAGCAGTACTTC
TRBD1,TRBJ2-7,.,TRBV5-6,CASSLMTGSYEQYF,TGTGCCAGCAGCTTGATGACAGGGTCCTACGAGCAGTACTTC
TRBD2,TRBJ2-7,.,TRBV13,CASSLGLNGISGSSSYEQYF,TGTGCCAGCAGCTTAGGCTTGAATGGCATTAGCGGGAGCTCCTCTTACGAGCAGTACTTC
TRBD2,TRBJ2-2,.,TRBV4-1,CASSQVPGGGELFF,TGCGCCAGCAGCCAAGTCCCGGGGGGCGGGGAGCTGTTTTTT
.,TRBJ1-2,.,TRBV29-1,CSATAANYGYTF,TGCAGCGCAACAGCAGCTAACTATGGCTACACCTTC
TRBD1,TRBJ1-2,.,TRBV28,CASSLQGEIYGYTF,TGTGCCAGCAGTTTACAGGGGGAAATCTATGGCTACACCTTC
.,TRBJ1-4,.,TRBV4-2,CAARGGATNEKLFF,TGTGCCGCCCGGGGGGGGGCAACTAATGAAAAACTGTTTTTT
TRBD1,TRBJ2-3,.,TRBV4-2,CASSPGTGVDTQYF,TGTGCCAGCAGCCCCGGGACAGGGGTGGATACGCAGTATTTT
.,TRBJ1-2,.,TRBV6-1,CASSEASPDYGYTF,TGTGCCAGCAGTGAAGCAAGCCCCGACTATGGCTACACCTTC
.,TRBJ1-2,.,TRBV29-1,CSVDGGGRTNYGYTF,TGCAGCGTTGACGGGGGGGGGCGGACAAACTATGGCTACACCTTC
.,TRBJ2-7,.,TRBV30,CAWSVGTLSYEQYF,TGTGCCTGGAGTGTAGGGACTCTCTCCTACGAGCAGTACTTC
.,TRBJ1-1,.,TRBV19,CASSIATGLLGEAFF,TGTGCCAGTAGTATAGCAACAGGGCTGTTGGGTGAAGCTTTCTTT
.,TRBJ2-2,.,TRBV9,CASSSPTGWVTGELFF,TGTGCCAGCAGCTCTCCGACGGGGTGGGTCACCGGGGAGCTGTTTTTT
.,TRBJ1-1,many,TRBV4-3,CASSQDQGRITEAFF,TGCGCCAGCAGCCAAGATCAGGGGCGGATCACTGAAGCTTTCTTT
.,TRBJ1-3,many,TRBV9,CASSMTVAGNTIYF,TGTGCCAGCAGCATGACAGTAGCTGGAAACACCATATATTTT
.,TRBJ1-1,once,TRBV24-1,CATSDQGNTEAFF,TGTGCCACCAGTGATCAGGGGAACACTGAAGCTTTCTTT
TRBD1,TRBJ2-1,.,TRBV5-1,CASSWGTGMLANEQFF,TGCGCCAGCAGCTGGGGGACAGGGATGTTGGCAAATGAGCAGTTCTTC
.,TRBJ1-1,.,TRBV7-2,CASSWGGRENTEAFF,TGTGCCAGCAGCTGGGGCGGCAGGGAAAACACTGAAGCTTTCTTT